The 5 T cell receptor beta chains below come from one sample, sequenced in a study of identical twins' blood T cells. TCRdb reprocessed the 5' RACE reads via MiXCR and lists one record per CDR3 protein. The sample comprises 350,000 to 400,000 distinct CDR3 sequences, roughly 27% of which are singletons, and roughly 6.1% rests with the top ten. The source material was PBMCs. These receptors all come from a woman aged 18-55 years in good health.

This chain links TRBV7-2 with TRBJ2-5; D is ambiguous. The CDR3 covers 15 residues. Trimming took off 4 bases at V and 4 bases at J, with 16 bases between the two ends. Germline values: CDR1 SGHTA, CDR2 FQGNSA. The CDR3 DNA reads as TGTGCCAGCAGCTCTGGGAACAGAAACGTAGAGACCCAGTACTTC. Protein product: CASSSGNRNVETQYF. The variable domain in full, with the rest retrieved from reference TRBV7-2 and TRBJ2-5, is GAGVSQSPSNKVTEKGKDVELRCDPISGHTALYWYRQSLGQGLEFLIYFQGNSAPDKSGLPSDRFSAERTGGSVSTLTIQRTQQEDSAVYLCASSSGNRNVETQYFGPGTRLLVL.

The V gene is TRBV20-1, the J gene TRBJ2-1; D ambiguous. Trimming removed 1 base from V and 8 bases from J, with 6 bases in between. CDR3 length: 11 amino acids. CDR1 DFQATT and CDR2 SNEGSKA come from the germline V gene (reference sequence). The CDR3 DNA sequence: TGCAGTGCTAGAGCGGCGGATGAGCAGTTCTTC. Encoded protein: CSARAADEQFF.

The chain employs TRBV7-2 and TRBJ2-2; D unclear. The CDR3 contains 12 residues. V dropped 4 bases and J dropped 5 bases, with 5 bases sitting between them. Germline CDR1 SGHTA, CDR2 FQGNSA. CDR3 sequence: CASSWATGELFF. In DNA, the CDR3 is TGTGCCAGCAGCTGGGCAACCGGGGAGCTGTTTTTT.

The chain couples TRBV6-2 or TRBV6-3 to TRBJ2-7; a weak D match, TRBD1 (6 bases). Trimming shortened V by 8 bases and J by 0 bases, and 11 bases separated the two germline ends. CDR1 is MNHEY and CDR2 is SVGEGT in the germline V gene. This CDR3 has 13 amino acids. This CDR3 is CASQGPHSYEQYF. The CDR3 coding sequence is TGTGCCAGCCAGGGGCCCCACTCCTACGAGCAGTACTTC.

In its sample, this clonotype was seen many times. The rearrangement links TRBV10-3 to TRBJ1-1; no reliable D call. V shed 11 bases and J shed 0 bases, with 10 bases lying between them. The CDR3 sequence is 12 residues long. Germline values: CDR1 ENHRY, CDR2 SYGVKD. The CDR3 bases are TGTGCCTCCTCAAACTTGAACACTGAAGCTTTCTTT. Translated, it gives CASSNLNTEAFF.